This T cell receptor beta chain stems from a study of beta chain features in type 1 diabetes (dated by TCRdb to 2016 to 2019). The study in broad terms: Mean age, gender distribution, total cell number and subset yield did not differ between patients and healthy donors. A total of just under 110,000,000 sorted cells were examined across all samples, and RNA yield correlated strongly with the number of cells per subset. The study compared TCRB repertoires of sorted circulating CD4+ T cell subsets between recently diagnosed type 1 diabetes patients and matched healthy donors. Whereas all 30 or so donors provided naive and central memory subsets, regulatory and stem cell-like memory subsets were isolated from just 8 patients and roughly eight healthy donors. The study at large found these results: PCR might favor shorter templates, but patient and control samples were amplified and corrected together, so any skew would affect both groups equally. The naive, central memory and regulatory TCRB repertoires appeared to resemble one another more closely among patients than among healthy donors. Because small numbers of individuals were included in the HLA sub-analyses, any influence of HLA type on TCRB rearrangement was left unresolved. Because cDNA was sequenced instead of genomic DNA, highly expressing activated cells could be over-represented, though the groups showed no difference in activation or CD3 levels. A moderate but significant shortening of TCRB CDR3 length was observed in type 1 diabetes patients in all four CD4+ subsets. Patients with type 1 diabetes made fewer insertions and deleted more nucleotides at VDJ recombination sites, implying thymic rearrangement abnormalities.

All of the isolated RNA was reverse transcribed with the High Capacity cDNA Reverse Transcription Kit, so expressed TCRB transcripts were sequenced. Deep immunoSEQ sequencing was applied to naive, central memory and regulatory T cell samples, giving an average of roughly 3.5 million total reads per sample. After sorted cells were lysed in RLT buffer, RNA was extracted with DNase-treated RNeasy Micro or Mini kits, with the choice depending on cell number. To prevent cross-contamination, each cell subset was processed individually, whereas patient and healthy donor samples were processed jointly. The immunoSEQ multiplex PCR was used to amplify TCRB sequences from cDNA, yielding 87-bp fragments that span the CDR3 region. Sequencing of the amplicons was done on the Illumina HiSeq platform. In the paper's pipeline: PCR bias was computationally corrected using synthetic template baselines, reads within Hamming distance 2 were collapsed, and singletons that could not be merged were discarded. Reads were aligned against IMGT to assign V, D and J genes, CDR3 length and insertions or deletions at six rearrangement sites. Within each subset, clonotype counts were normalized to sorted cell number, after which true diversity and Gini coefficients were computed with the tcR R package. The overlap coefficient, calculated on TCRB nucleotide sequences, was used to measure repertoire sharing. Out-of-frame TCRB sequences from naive cells were analyzed to stand in for the pre-selection repertoire. TCRdb took this table from immuneACCESS and kept in-frame rearrangements with V and J called. Such tables lack part of the clones; where checked against another copy, unresolved V genes explain under half of the gap, and the rest is unexplained. V and J calls and clone size come straight from that table; D and trimming were deduced from the DNA. The sample yields hundreds of thousands of clones; roughly an eighth were counted once. The top ten clonotypes cover roughly 0.022% of the sample.

Via the germline V gene, CDR1 is SGHTA and CDR2 FQGNSA. Measured from the cysteine to the phenylalanine, the CDR3 is 13 residues long. Just CDR3 DNA is preserved here, 39 bases in frame from base 1. The V end loses 7 bases and the J end loses 1 base, and a stretch of 10 bases separates them. In the case of this clone: It lacks a known antigen. There are no base qualities to consult, and no much larger clone falls within one base.

A single peripheral blood draw of around 0.11 L on average was collected from each donor into heparinised tubes. A BD FACSAria II and a panel including CD45RO, CCR7, CD25, CD127, CD95 and CD27 were used to sort naive, central memory, regulatory and stem cell-like memory CD4+ T cells. All sorted populations exceeded 95% purity. PBMCs were isolated right away by Lymphoprep density gradient centrifugation and were stained directly, without culture. Samples were stained and sorted in pairs, with one healthy donor and one patient per experiment, so that batch effects were minimized. The clonotype originates from a man in his late teens or twenties with type 1 diabetes. The chain employs TRBV7-2 and TRBJ1-2, with no D gene named confidently. The specimen was naive CD4+ T cells from blood. In light of the paper, this sample's cell subset or site label describes: true naive CD4+ T cells. The CDR3 protein is CASMVTGNYGYTF. The DNA is as follows: TGTGCCAGCATGGTCACGGGTAACTATGGCTACACCTTC. Reference TRBV7-2 and TRBJ1-2 genes cover what lies past the CDR3, so the full variable domain is GAGVSQSPSNKVTEKGKDVELRCDPISGHTALYWYRQSLGQGLEFLIYFQGNSAPDKSGLPSDRFSAERTGGSVSTLTIQRTQQEDSAVYLCASMVTGNYGYTFGSGTRLTVV.